This T cell receptor (beta chain) was obtained from a study of T cells in narcolepsy. General study results and limits: Reportedly, autoreactive clonotypes were serially detected in patients' blood but not controls'.

Sequencing was performed with immunoSEQ multiplex PCR; in TCRdb, only in-frame clones are kept and a portion is missing. The data show tens of thousands of clones, 75% to 85% seen once. Turning to this clone: Its antigen is not known.

Per germline, CDR1 SEHNR and CDR2 FQNEAQ (reference sequence). The V segment lost 5 bases and the J segment 5 bases; nucleotides outside the gene matches: 9. The CDR3 length is 15 residues. The sample taken for sequencing was CD45RA- memory CD4+ T cells from PBMCs. V usage is TRBV7-9 and J usage is TRBJ2-1; 7 bases are shared with TRBD2. The receptor's source is a human donor with narcolepsy. The CDR3 region is CASSPRLADHNEQFF. CDR3 DNA sequence: TGTGCCAGCAGCCCCCGACTAGCAGACCACAATGAGCAGTTCTTC. Based on the CDR3 plus reference TRBV7-9 and TRBJ2-1, the full variable domain is DTGVSQNPRHKITKRGQNVTFRCDPISEHNRLYWYRQTLGQGPEFLTYFQNEAQLEKSRLLSDRFSAERPKGSFSTLEIQRTEQGDSAMYLCASSPRLADHNEQFFGPGTRLTVL.